Only a few counts were recorded for the clone carrying this TCR beta chain. This sample is drawn from a study of blood T cell repertoires in COVID-19. The germline gives CDR1 MDHEN, CDR2 SYDVKM. This CDR3 has 14 amino acids. Trimming removed 4 bases from V and 4 bases from J, with 13 bases in between. Per the original methods: Estimation of nucleated cell counts was performed using reference gene primer amplification. Using immunoSEQ multiplex PCR, the repertoire was profiled, and TCRdb retains in-frame clones only, with some absent. V and J calls and clone size follow that table, whereas D and trimming were derived from the DNA. The table shows 60,000 to 75,000 clones, with more than 85% occurring only once.

The sample taken for sequencing was peripheral blood. This receptor was identified in a man between 40 and 49 years old with COVID-19, enrolled during active disease. The chain links TRBV28 to TRBJ1-2; TRBD1 is a possible D gene (5 bases). The CDR3 sequence: CASSSTQGVYGYTF. The CDR3 coding sequence is TGTGCCAGCAGTTCGACTCAGGGTGTCTATGGCTACACCTTC.